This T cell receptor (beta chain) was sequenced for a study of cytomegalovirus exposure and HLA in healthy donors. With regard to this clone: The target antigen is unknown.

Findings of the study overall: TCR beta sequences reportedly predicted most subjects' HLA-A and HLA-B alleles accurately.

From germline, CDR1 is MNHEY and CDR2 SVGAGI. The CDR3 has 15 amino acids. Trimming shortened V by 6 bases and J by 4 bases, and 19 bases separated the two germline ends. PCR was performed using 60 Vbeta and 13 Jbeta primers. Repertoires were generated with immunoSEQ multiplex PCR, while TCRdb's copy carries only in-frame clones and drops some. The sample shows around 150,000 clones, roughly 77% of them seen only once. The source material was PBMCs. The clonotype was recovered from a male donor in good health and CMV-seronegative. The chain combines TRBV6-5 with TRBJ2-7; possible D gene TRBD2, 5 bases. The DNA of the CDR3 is TGTGCCAGCAGCTCCGGACTCCCGCCCGCATACGAGCAGTACTTC. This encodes CASSSGLPPAYEQYF.